The 3 T cell receptor beta chains presented below share a single source sample, sequenced in a study of beta chain features in type 1 diabetes. Broader study findings: Significant though moderate, a shortening of TCRB CDR3s appeared in all four CD4+ subsets of Type 1 diabetes patients.

Antigen specificity for these receptors is unknown. All of the isolated RNA was reverse transcribed, so expressed TCRB transcripts were sequenced. TCRdb's copy holds only in-frame clones and misses some; the assay was immunoSEQ multiplex PCR. This table holds hundreds of thousands of clones, around 15% found once. Sample: naive CD4+ T cells from blood. These receptors were obtained from a man aged 18 to 35 with type 1 diabetes.

The rearrangement uses TRBV4-1 and TRBJ2-7; D remains unclear. Germline loops: CDR1 MGHRA, CDR2 YSYEKL. The CDR3 has 16 residues. Trimming removed 3 bases at V and 5 bases at J, with 20 bases between. The CDR3: CASSQVGGPLRHEQYF. The CDR3 nucleotides are TGCGCCAGCAGCCAGGTCGGCGGACCCCTACGGCACGAGCAGTACTTC.

This clone was seen a handful of times. V and J are TRBV9 and TRBJ1-5, with 9 positions matching TRBD1. V was pared by 0 bases and J by 2 bases, with 12 bases of the junction left unmatched. The CDR3 totals 19 residues. Per the germline V gene, CDR1 is SGDLS and CDR2 is YYNGEE. The CDR3 reads CASSVVGGPGQGGNQPQHF. In DNA, the CDR3 is TGTGCCAGCAGCGTAGTCGGTGGACCGGGACAGGGAGGCAATCAGCCCCAGCATTTT.

In its sample, this clone was seen a few times. The rearrangement uses TRBV2 and TRBJ1-2; the D gene is possibly TRBD1 (5 bases). Germline CDR1 reads SNHLY; CDR2 reads FYNNEI. V was trimmed by 6 bases and J by 7 bases, leaving 18 bases between them. This CDR3 contains 14 residues. Written as DNA, the CDR3 is TGTGCCAGCAGCCCGGGACGGACCTTCCTTGGCTACACCTTC. It specifies CASSPGRTFLGYTF. The whole variable domain, remainder taken from reference TRBV2 and TRBJ1-2, is EPEVTQTPSHQVTQMGQEVILRCVPISNHLYFYWYRQILGQKVEFLVSFYNNEISEKSEIFDDQFSVERPDGSNFTLKIRSTKLEDSAMYFCASSPGRTFLGYTFGSGTRLTVV.